The source of this T cell receptor (beta chain) is a study of PD-1 blockade in classical Hodgkin lymphoma (dated by TCRdb to about 2020). Broadly, across the study: Nivolumab dosing was 3 mg/kg intravenously every 2 weeks, continuing until either disease progression or unacceptable toxicity. The study used CyTOF and TCR beta sequencing to define a peripheral blood immune signature of response to PD-1 blockade in classical Hodgkin lymphoma. The study at large found these results: Diversity was lower in patients who began nivolumab less than 1 year after ASCT, so these patients were left out of later analyses to avoid confounding by immune reconstitution. Baseline TCR diversity was reported to be lower in newly diagnosed patients than in healthy donors, and even lower in relapsed/refractory patients. A significant rise by C4D1 was seen in CD4+ but not CD8+ TCR diversity (p=0.0027 vs p=0.16), with the rise being most apparent in complete responders (p=0.02). Trial patients achieving complete response had baseline diversity similar to newly diagnosed patients, whereas partial responders and progressors had significantly lower diversity. The study covered only a single clinical trial cohort, and the causes of the repertoire differences, possibly disease activity or prior therapy, were still not defined.

The Qiagen DNeasy kit was used to extract genomic DNA from unsorted PBMCs and from the negatively selected CD4+ and CD8+ fractions. TCR beta CDR3 regions were amplified by immunoSEQ multiplex PCR using primers annealing to V and J segments. Amplification bias was minimized using a synthetic immune receptor repertoire, and residual bias was removed computationally after sequencing. Per the source publication's procedure: Custom Python scripts were used to quantify repertoire diversity as the Shannon entropy index. The unsorted, CD4+ and CD8+ repertoires were each analyzed separately, with the exception of combined analyses, where CD4+ and CD8+ sequences were merged in silico. A clone was considered expanded if an increase in frequency of at least 2-fold after treatment relative to C1D1 was found, and a pseudocount of 0.5 was applied to clones undetected at baseline. Singleton clones were defined as clones with 0 or 1 copy at C1D1, and non-singleton clones were defined as clones with 2 or more copies. By matching protein sequences in sorted samples from the same patient, clones expanded in unsorted samples were annotated as CD4+, CD8+ or unknown. Wilcoxon tests on paired samples were used to test changes in diversity from C1D1 to C4D1. Not all clones reach the TCRdb copy of this immuneACCESS table, which keeps in-frame sequences only. Checked studies attribute under half of the gap to unresolved V genes and leave the rest unexplained. For V, J and clone size, that table is used; D and trimming come from the DNA. The sample yields tens of thousands of clones; 90% to 95% were counted once. The top ten clones comprise 0.25% to 0.35% of the sample.

Reading from cysteine to phenylalanine, the CDR3 counts 14 amino acids. Only the CDR3 region is kept as DNA, spanning 42 bases read in frame from base 1. The V end loses 5 bases and the J end loses 7 bases, and a stretch of 18 bases separates them. Per the germline V gene (reference sequence), SEHNR is the CDR1 and FQNEAQ is the CDR2. As concerns this clone: Its target antigen remains unknown. No much larger clone is present one base from it, and per-base qualities are unavailable.

The sample's time point label, decoded: cycle 4 day 1 (C4D1), after less than 7 weeks of nivolumab. Every trial patient had relapsed after autologous stem cell transplantation, and cohorts A, B and C differed in prior brentuximab vedotin exposure. Magnetic negative selection with a Miltenyi CD4+ T cell isolation kit was used to purify CD4+ T cells from thawed PBMCs. A total of roughly 60 patients with relapsed/refractory classical Hodgkin lymphoma made up the trial cohort, and each patient's best overall response was complete response, partial response or progressive disease. Single-agent nivolumab was administered to trial patients in the multi-cohort phase II CheckMate 205 trial. An independent review committee assessed best overall response by applying the 2007 International Working Group response criteria. Trial PBMCs were collected just before the start of nivolumab (C1D1) and during therapy at cycle 2 day 1 and cycle 4 day 1. Peripheral blood was collected in 8 mL Vacutainer Cell Preparation Tubes, from which PBMCs were isolated by centrifugation and then cryopreserved. Purified CD4+ and CD8+ fractions were prepared only for cases where an additional PBMC sample was available. On LS columns in a quadroMACS separator, the magnetically labelled cells were depleted, and the flow-through was collected as the purified fraction.

This clonotype was sampled from a human donor with classical Hodgkin lymphoma. The material was CD4+ T cells from blood, obtained before the fourth cycle of nivolumab. The sequence links TRBV7-9 to TRBJ2-7, and perhaps TRBD2 as D gene, on 6 matching bases. The CDR3 region: CASSQPGTAWEQYF. The bases read TGTGCCAGCAGCCAACCCGGGACTGCTTGGGAGCAGTACTTC. Reference TRBV7-9 and TRBJ2-7 genes cover what lies past the CDR3, so the full variable domain is DTGVSQNPRHKITKRGQNVTFRCDPISEHNRLYWYRQTLGQGPEFLTYFQNEAQLEKSRLLSDRFSAERPKGSFSTLEIQRTEQGDSAMYLCASSQPGTAWEQYFGPGTRLTVT.